This entry lists 4 T cell receptor beta chains sequenced from one sample in a study of blood T cell repertoires in COVID-19. The data were produced by immunoSEQ multiplex PCR, yet TCRdb's version contains in-frame clones alone and is incomplete. The sample yields some 70,000 clones, about nine tenths seen once. The sequencing input was peripheral blood. These receptors all come from a man aged 25 to 40 with acute or convalescent COVID-19.

V is TRBV2 and J is TRBJ2-1; D is perhaps TRBD1 (6 bases). Per germline, CDR1 SNHLY and CDR2 FYNNEI. Trimming pared 4 bases from V and 1 base from J, leaving 14 bases between. The CDR3 covers 16 residues. The CDR3 loop reads CASSGMRQVSYNEQFF. CDR3 bases: TGTGCCAGCAGTGGAATGAGACAGGTTTCCTACAATGAGCAGTTCTTC.

This clone has only one observation. The V and J genes are TRBV2 and TRBJ2-7; 11 bases map to TRBD2. CDR3 length equals 17 residues. CDR1 is SNHLY, CDR2 FYNNEI, per germline. The junction had 8 bases not matched to a gene; V was cut back by 0 bases and J by 4 bases. The CDR3 bases are TGTGCCAGCAGTGAAGCTCAAGGACTAGCGGGTTCGTACGAGCAGTACTTC. It encodes CASSEAQGLAGSYEQYF. The entire variable domain, with the rest obtained from reference TRBV2 and TRBJ2-7, is as follows: EPEVTQTPSHQVTQMGQEVILRCVPISNHLYFYWYRQILGQKVEFLVSFYNNEISEKSEIFDDQFSVERPDGSNFTLKIRSTKLEDSAMYFCASSEAQGLAGSYEQYFGPGTRLTVT.

This chain connects TRBV27 to TRBJ2-2, with D perhaps matching TRBD2 (5 bases). CDR1 and CDR2 (germline): MNHEY, SMNVEV (reference sequence). The CDR3 length is 14 residues. Trimming stripped 7 bases from V and 0 bases from J, with 9 bases between. CDR3 sequence: CASKVGANTGELFF. In nucleotides, the CDR3 is TGTGCCAGCAAGGTCGGGGCGAACACCGGGGAGCTGTTTTTT.

The gene calls are TRBV5-1 and TRBJ2-1, with 11 nucleotides matching TRBD1. The CDR3 is 15 amino acids. J lost 7 bases, V lost 6 bases, and 9 bases had no gene match. CDR1 and CDR2 from the germline V gene are SGHRS and YFSETQ. DNA for the CDR3: TGCGCCAGCAAAACAGGGACAGGGGGTCATAATGAGCAGTTCTTC. Translation gives CASKTGTGGHNEQFF.